One sample yielded the 28 T cell receptor beta chains listed below, sequenced in a study of shared clonotypes between healthy human individuals. The data were produced by immunoSEQ multiplex PCR, yet TCRdb's version contains in-frame clones alone and is incomplete. The data show roughly 640,000 clones, around 97% seen once. Sequences were obtained from naive CD4+ T cells sorted from blood. The subset was: CD45RA+ positively selected. These receptors all come from a woman in her twenties or thirties in good health.

V is TRBV2 and J is TRBJ1-1, with D tentatively TRBD1 (5 bases). V was trimmed by 2 bases and J by 3 bases, leaving 16 bases between them. CDR1 and CDR2 (germline): SNHLY, FYNNEI. CDR3 length: 16 amino acids. This CDR3 reads CASSEMPGGWYTEAFF. In nucleotides, the CDR3 is TGTGCCAGCAGTGAAATGCCGGGGGGGTGGTACACTGAAGCTTTCTTT.

CDR3 residues: CASSFDGGRFVEQYF. The DNA for the CDR3 is TGTGCCAGCAGCTTCGATGGGGGAAGGTTCGTCGAGCAGTACTTC. The chain has TRBV7-9 and TRBJ2-5; D may be TRBD1 or TRBD2 (5 bases each). The J call is doubtful: the DNA matches TRBJ2-7 better. CDR1 is SEHNR, CDR2 FQNEAQ, per germline (reference sequence). The CDR3 has 15 amino acids.

The chain has TRBV10-2 and TRBJ2-1, with 9 bases lining up with TRBD1. Germline assignment: CDR1 WSHSY and CDR2 SAAADI. This CDR3 spans 13 amino acids. Germline trimming cut 4 bases from V and 7 bases from J; bases unmatched to any gene: 2. CDR3 sequence reads: CASSGGTGNEQFF. Written as DNA, the CDR3 is TGCGCCAGCAGTGGGGGGACAGGGAATGAGCAGTTCTTC.

The sample holds one count of this clone. The genes are TRBV18 and TRBJ2-2; TRBD1 might be the D (6 bases). This CDR3 is 16 amino acids long. Deletions cut 3 bases from V and 0 bases from J, with 11 bases between. Germline CDR1 reads KGHSH; CDR2 reads LQKENI. The CDR3 DNA sequence: TGTGCCAGCTCACCGACAGGCTTCGCGAACACCGGGGAGCTGTTTTTT. Its translation: CASSPTGFANTGELFF.

Regarding this clone: The identical CDR3 is also encoded by other nucleotide sequences in the sample. The rearrangement uses TRBV7-6 and TRBJ2-5; no reliable D call. The CDR3 extends over 13 amino acids. Germline CDR1 SGHVS, CDR2 FNYEAQ. V was cut by 1 base and J by 5 bases, with 8 bases left in between. The CDR3 DNA follows: TGTGCCAGCAGCTTAGGGCAAACGGAGACCCAGTACTTC. This encodes CASSLGQTETQYF.

The chain uses TRBV11-1 and TRBJ2-1; 10 nucleotides align to TRBD2. CDR3 length: 17 residues. CDR1 and CDR2 (germline): SGHAT, FQDESV (reference sequence). The junction had 11 bases not matched to a gene; V was cut back by 3 bases and J by 6 bases. The CDR3 here is CASSFSSGRAEANEQFF. The CDR3 DNA follows: TGTGCCAGCAGCTTTAGCAGCGGGAGGGCCGAGGCCAATGAGCAGTTCTTC.

The chain recombines TRBV10-1 with TRBJ2-1, with unresolved D. CDR1 and CDR2 from the germline V gene are WNHNN and SYGVQD (reference sequence). This CDR3 is built from 11 residues. V lost 2 bases, J lost 9 bases, and 5 bases lay in between. CDR3 bases: TGCGCCAGCAGTGAGAAAGGTGAGCAGTTCTTC. Protein: CASSEKGEQFF.

The chain employs TRBV11-3 and TRBJ1-1; D call uncertain. V lost 3 bases, J lost 1 base, and 3 bases lay in between. The CDR3 runs to 12 residues. Germline assignment: CDR1 SGHNT and CDR2 YENEEA. The CDR3 loop reads CASSLRNTEAFF. DNA for the CDR3: TGTGCCAGCAGCTTGCGGAACACTGAAGCTTTCTTT.

The rearrangement uses TRBV6-6 and TRBJ2-7, with 10 bases that match TRBD2. The CDR3 extends over 15 amino acids. Germline CDR1 and CDR2: MNHNY and SVGAGI (reference sequence). Germline trimming cut 6 bases from V and 3 bases from J; bases unmatched to any gene: 8. CDR3: CASRFLAGAYYEQYF. The CDR3 bases are TGTGCCAGCAGATTTCTAGCGGGGGCCTACTACGAGCAGTACTTC.

The rearrangement links TRBV2 to TRBJ1-3; 9 nucleotides match TRBD1. Trimming cost V 6 bases and J 4 bases; bases outside gene matches: 4. There are 14 residues in the CDR3. CDR1 is SNHLY and CDR2 is FYNNEI in the germline V gene. The DNA for the CDR3 is TGTGCCAGCAGCGGACAGGGGCTAGGAAACACCATATATTTT. It encodes CASSGQGLGNTIYF.

The chain has TRBV7-2 and TRBJ2-7; possible D gene TRBD1, 6 bases. The CDR3 has 13 amino acids. V gave up 3 bases and J gave up 5 bases, with 11 bases separating them. Germline lookup yields CDR1 SGHTA and CDR2 FQGNSA. CDR3: CASSLRAGDEQYF. CDR3 coding DNA: TGTGCCAGCAGCTTGAGGGCAGGGGACGAGCAGTACTTC. Drawing the rest from reference TRBV7-2 and TRBJ2-7, the complete variable domain is GAGVSQSPSNKVTEKGKDVELRCDPISGHTALYWYRQSLGQGLEFLIYFQGNSAPDKSGLPSDRFSAERTGGSVSTLTIQRTQQEDSAVYLCASSLRAGDEQYFGPGTRLTVT.

V and J are TRBV5-1 and TRBJ2-5; TRBD2 aligns across 10 bases. Trimming at V came to 2 bases and at J to 4 bases, leaving 8 bases not matched to a gene. This CDR3 has 16 residues. The germline V gene encodes CDR1 SGHRS and CDR2 YFSETQ. CDR3 nucleotide sequence: TGCGCCAGCAGCTTCCTAGCGGGAGATTTAGGAGAGACCCAGTACTTC. It yields the protein CASSFLAGDLGETQYF.

V gene TRBV11-3 combines with J gene TRBJ2-1, with 7 bases that match TRBD2. Germline CDR1 reads SGHNT; CDR2 reads YENEEA. Trimming cost V 0 bases and J 2 bases; bases outside gene matches: 4. CDR3 size: 16 residues. The CDR3 nucleotides are TGTGCCAGCAGCTTAGATCGAAGCGGGGCCTACAATGAGCAGTTCTTC. It yields the protein CASSLDRSGAYNEQFF.

The chain carries TRBV5-4 and TRBJ2-1, with D maybe TRBD2 (6 bases). The CDR3 runs 16 residues. Trimming cost V 0 bases and J 4 bases, with 14 bases left between them. Germline V gene sequence: CDR1 SGHNT, CDR2 YYREEE (reference sequence). In DNA form, the CDR3 reads TGTGCCAGCAGCTTGGGGTCCACCGGGGGTTACAATGAGCAGTTCTTC. Translated: CASSLGSTGGYNEQFF.

The V and J genes are TRBV19 and TRBJ2-5, with D possibly matching TRBD1 (5 bases). V was trimmed by 6 bases and J by 5 bases, leaving 19 bases between them. The length of the CDR3 is 15 residues. The germline CDR1 and CDR2 sequences are LNHDA and SQIVND (reference sequence). CDR3 loop: CASSPVGQGKETQYF. The CDR3 nucleotides are TGTGCCAGTAGCCCGGTCGGGCAGGGAAAGGAGACCCAGTACTTC.

The CDR3 sequence is CASSPYDLNTEAFF. The DNA of the CDR3 is TGTGCCAGCTCACCTTATGACCTGAACACTGAAGCTTTCTTT. The chain is built from TRBV18 and TRBJ1-1; D gene uncertain. Germline V gene data show CDR1 as KGHSH and CDR2 as LQKENI. The CDR3 sequence is 14 residues long. V lost 3 bases and J 0 bases, leaving 8 bases between the germline ends.

CDR3 DNA: TGTGCCAGCAGTCCCCCCCCACTAGCGGGAACTGGCGAGCAGTACTTC. Translating it yields CASSPPPLAGTGEQYF. V gene TRBV28 combines with J gene TRBJ2-7; 10 bases align to TRBD2. The CDR3 runs to 16 residues. Germline lookup yields CDR1 MDHEN and CDR2 SYDVKM. Trimming removed 5 bases from V and 6 bases from J; junction bases left unmatched: 13.

The V gene is TRBV10-3, the J gene TRBJ1-1, with TRBD1 identical over 8 bases. CDR1 and CDR2 (germline): ENHRY, SYGVKD. V shed 10 bases and J 7 bases; nucleotides not matched to a gene: 8. The CDR3 runs 12 residues. CDR3 sequence: CATTGASGEAFF. In nucleotides, the CDR3 is TGTGCCACGACAGGGGCTTCTGGTGAAGCTTTCTTT.

The chain couples TRBV5-1 to TRBJ2-7; TRBD1 matches at 7 bases. Trimming cost V 3 bases and J 0 bases; bases outside gene matches: 9. Looked up from germline, CDR1 is SGHRS and CDR2 is YFSETQ. The CDR3 has 16 amino acids. The CDR3 loop reads CASSYSDRRPSYEQYF. CDR3 DNA: TGCGCCAGCAGCTATTCGGACAGGCGCCCCTCCTACGAGCAGTACTTC.

V and J are TRBV7-3 and TRBJ1-2; D unresolved. The germline V gene has CDR1 SGHTA and CDR2 FQGTGA. The CDR3 is 12 residues long. The V and J ends lost 11 bases and 0 bases respectively, with 10 bases between them. The CDR3 sequence: CAPPLANYGYTF. The CDR3 DNA sequence: TGTGCCCCCCCCTTAGCTAACTATGGCTACACCTTC.

The chain is built from TRBV6-6 and TRBJ1-2, with D uncertain. The CDR3 extends over 16 amino acids. V lost 2 bases and J lost 0, with 13 bases in between. Germline V gives CDR1 MNHNY, CDR2 SVGAGI (reference sequence). CDR3 bases: TGTGCCAGCAGTTACCGTGACCTGAACCCTAACTATGGCTACACCTTC. Protein: CASSYRDLNPNYGYTF.

The chain combines TRBV25-1 with TRBJ2-7; 7 bases fit TRBD2. This CDR3 has 15 residues. Germline V lookup: CDR1 MGHDK, CDR2 SYGVNS. V shed 3 bases and J 4 bases; nucleotides not matched to a gene: 9. The CDR3, as DNA: TGTGCCAGCAGTGAGGGCGGGAGCTCCCTTTACGAGCAGTACTTC. This codes for CASSEGGSSLYEQYF.

The genes are TRBV30 and TRBJ1-1, with D unresolved. CDR1 GTSNPN and CDR2 SVGIG come from the germline V gene (reference sequence). Trimming cost V 3 bases and J 8 bases, with 13 bases left between them. The CDR3 sequence is 12 residues long. The CDR3 spells CAWRGGGTEAFF. CDR3 coding DNA: TGTGCCTGGAGGGGTGGAGGAACCGAAGCTTTCTTT.

This sequence joins TRBV5-1 and TRBJ2-7; maybe TRBD2 (7 bases). The CDR3 sequence is 14 residues long. Germline-derived CDR1 and CDR2 are SGHRS and YFSETQ. V lost 0 bases and J 5 bases, leaving 12 bases between the germline ends. CDR3 sequence: CASSLAREGDEQYF. Here the CDR3 DNA reads TGCGCCAGCAGCTTGGCCAGGGAGGGGGACGAGCAGTACTTC.

About this clone: Other DNA variants within this sample encode the same CDR3. The chain carries TRBV5-4 and TRBJ2-6; TRBD1 or TRBD2 may be the D gene (5 bases each). V was pared by 3 bases and J by 0 bases, with 7 bases between. Germline CDR1 and CDR2: SGHNT and YYREEE (reference sequence). The CDR3 runs 15 residues. CDR3 amino acids: CASSSGSSGANVLTF. The CDR3, as DNA: TGTGCCAGCAGCTCAGGGAGCTCTGGGGCCAACGTCCTGACTTTC.

The CDR3 DNA reads as TGTGCCAGCTCACCACCGGGGACGGCGATCACAGATACGCAGTATTTT. Protein product: CASSPPGTAITDTQYF. The chain is built from TRBV18 and TRBJ2-3, with D perhaps assigned TRBD1 or TRBD2 (5 bases each). The CDR3 sequence is 16 residues long. Germline V gene sequence: CDR1 KGHSH, CDR2 LQKENI. The ends were cut back, 0 bases at V and 2 bases at J, with 12 bases in the middle.

V gene TRBV18 combines with J gene TRBJ2-7, with D possibly matching TRBD1 (6 bases). V lost 3 bases and J 0 bases, leaving 9 bases between the germline ends. The CDR3 consists of 14 residues. Germline values: CDR1 KGHSH, CDR2 LQKENI. The DNA for the CDR3 is TGTGCCAGCTCACCCGGACAGATCTCCTACGAGCAGTACTTC. This gives the protein CASSPGQISYEQYF.

The chain has TRBV10-1 and TRBJ1-1; D is uncertain. Trimming cost V 0 bases and J 8 bases, with 13 bases left between them. This CDR3 comprises 14 residues. The germline V gene encodes CDR1 WNHNN and CDR2 SYGVQD (reference sequence). This chain's CDR3 is CASSESSGSPEAFF. CDR3 DNA: TGCGCCAGCAGTGAGTCATCGGGCAGCCCGGAAGCTTTCTTT.